This T cell receptor beta chain is drawn from a study of T cells after posttransplantation cyclophosphamide. In this sample, this clone turned up many times. Sequencing used immunoSEQ multiplex PCR; TCRdb keeps in-frame clones, though not all of them. The sample shows about 38,000 clones, none of them appearing just once. The CDR3 consists of 12 residues. The V end was cut by 8 bases, the J end by 8 bases, with 12 bases between. Germline V CDR1 and CDR2: MNHNS, SASEGT. Sequencing was carried out using PBMCs. The sequence came from a man between 45 and 60 years old in good health, CMV-negative, and a related stem cell transplant donor. This chain uses TRBV6-1 with TRBJ1-4, with D unclear. The CDR3 nucleotides read TGTGCCAGCGCCGACCTGGAGGAAAAACTGTTTTTT. Translated: CASADLEEKLFF.